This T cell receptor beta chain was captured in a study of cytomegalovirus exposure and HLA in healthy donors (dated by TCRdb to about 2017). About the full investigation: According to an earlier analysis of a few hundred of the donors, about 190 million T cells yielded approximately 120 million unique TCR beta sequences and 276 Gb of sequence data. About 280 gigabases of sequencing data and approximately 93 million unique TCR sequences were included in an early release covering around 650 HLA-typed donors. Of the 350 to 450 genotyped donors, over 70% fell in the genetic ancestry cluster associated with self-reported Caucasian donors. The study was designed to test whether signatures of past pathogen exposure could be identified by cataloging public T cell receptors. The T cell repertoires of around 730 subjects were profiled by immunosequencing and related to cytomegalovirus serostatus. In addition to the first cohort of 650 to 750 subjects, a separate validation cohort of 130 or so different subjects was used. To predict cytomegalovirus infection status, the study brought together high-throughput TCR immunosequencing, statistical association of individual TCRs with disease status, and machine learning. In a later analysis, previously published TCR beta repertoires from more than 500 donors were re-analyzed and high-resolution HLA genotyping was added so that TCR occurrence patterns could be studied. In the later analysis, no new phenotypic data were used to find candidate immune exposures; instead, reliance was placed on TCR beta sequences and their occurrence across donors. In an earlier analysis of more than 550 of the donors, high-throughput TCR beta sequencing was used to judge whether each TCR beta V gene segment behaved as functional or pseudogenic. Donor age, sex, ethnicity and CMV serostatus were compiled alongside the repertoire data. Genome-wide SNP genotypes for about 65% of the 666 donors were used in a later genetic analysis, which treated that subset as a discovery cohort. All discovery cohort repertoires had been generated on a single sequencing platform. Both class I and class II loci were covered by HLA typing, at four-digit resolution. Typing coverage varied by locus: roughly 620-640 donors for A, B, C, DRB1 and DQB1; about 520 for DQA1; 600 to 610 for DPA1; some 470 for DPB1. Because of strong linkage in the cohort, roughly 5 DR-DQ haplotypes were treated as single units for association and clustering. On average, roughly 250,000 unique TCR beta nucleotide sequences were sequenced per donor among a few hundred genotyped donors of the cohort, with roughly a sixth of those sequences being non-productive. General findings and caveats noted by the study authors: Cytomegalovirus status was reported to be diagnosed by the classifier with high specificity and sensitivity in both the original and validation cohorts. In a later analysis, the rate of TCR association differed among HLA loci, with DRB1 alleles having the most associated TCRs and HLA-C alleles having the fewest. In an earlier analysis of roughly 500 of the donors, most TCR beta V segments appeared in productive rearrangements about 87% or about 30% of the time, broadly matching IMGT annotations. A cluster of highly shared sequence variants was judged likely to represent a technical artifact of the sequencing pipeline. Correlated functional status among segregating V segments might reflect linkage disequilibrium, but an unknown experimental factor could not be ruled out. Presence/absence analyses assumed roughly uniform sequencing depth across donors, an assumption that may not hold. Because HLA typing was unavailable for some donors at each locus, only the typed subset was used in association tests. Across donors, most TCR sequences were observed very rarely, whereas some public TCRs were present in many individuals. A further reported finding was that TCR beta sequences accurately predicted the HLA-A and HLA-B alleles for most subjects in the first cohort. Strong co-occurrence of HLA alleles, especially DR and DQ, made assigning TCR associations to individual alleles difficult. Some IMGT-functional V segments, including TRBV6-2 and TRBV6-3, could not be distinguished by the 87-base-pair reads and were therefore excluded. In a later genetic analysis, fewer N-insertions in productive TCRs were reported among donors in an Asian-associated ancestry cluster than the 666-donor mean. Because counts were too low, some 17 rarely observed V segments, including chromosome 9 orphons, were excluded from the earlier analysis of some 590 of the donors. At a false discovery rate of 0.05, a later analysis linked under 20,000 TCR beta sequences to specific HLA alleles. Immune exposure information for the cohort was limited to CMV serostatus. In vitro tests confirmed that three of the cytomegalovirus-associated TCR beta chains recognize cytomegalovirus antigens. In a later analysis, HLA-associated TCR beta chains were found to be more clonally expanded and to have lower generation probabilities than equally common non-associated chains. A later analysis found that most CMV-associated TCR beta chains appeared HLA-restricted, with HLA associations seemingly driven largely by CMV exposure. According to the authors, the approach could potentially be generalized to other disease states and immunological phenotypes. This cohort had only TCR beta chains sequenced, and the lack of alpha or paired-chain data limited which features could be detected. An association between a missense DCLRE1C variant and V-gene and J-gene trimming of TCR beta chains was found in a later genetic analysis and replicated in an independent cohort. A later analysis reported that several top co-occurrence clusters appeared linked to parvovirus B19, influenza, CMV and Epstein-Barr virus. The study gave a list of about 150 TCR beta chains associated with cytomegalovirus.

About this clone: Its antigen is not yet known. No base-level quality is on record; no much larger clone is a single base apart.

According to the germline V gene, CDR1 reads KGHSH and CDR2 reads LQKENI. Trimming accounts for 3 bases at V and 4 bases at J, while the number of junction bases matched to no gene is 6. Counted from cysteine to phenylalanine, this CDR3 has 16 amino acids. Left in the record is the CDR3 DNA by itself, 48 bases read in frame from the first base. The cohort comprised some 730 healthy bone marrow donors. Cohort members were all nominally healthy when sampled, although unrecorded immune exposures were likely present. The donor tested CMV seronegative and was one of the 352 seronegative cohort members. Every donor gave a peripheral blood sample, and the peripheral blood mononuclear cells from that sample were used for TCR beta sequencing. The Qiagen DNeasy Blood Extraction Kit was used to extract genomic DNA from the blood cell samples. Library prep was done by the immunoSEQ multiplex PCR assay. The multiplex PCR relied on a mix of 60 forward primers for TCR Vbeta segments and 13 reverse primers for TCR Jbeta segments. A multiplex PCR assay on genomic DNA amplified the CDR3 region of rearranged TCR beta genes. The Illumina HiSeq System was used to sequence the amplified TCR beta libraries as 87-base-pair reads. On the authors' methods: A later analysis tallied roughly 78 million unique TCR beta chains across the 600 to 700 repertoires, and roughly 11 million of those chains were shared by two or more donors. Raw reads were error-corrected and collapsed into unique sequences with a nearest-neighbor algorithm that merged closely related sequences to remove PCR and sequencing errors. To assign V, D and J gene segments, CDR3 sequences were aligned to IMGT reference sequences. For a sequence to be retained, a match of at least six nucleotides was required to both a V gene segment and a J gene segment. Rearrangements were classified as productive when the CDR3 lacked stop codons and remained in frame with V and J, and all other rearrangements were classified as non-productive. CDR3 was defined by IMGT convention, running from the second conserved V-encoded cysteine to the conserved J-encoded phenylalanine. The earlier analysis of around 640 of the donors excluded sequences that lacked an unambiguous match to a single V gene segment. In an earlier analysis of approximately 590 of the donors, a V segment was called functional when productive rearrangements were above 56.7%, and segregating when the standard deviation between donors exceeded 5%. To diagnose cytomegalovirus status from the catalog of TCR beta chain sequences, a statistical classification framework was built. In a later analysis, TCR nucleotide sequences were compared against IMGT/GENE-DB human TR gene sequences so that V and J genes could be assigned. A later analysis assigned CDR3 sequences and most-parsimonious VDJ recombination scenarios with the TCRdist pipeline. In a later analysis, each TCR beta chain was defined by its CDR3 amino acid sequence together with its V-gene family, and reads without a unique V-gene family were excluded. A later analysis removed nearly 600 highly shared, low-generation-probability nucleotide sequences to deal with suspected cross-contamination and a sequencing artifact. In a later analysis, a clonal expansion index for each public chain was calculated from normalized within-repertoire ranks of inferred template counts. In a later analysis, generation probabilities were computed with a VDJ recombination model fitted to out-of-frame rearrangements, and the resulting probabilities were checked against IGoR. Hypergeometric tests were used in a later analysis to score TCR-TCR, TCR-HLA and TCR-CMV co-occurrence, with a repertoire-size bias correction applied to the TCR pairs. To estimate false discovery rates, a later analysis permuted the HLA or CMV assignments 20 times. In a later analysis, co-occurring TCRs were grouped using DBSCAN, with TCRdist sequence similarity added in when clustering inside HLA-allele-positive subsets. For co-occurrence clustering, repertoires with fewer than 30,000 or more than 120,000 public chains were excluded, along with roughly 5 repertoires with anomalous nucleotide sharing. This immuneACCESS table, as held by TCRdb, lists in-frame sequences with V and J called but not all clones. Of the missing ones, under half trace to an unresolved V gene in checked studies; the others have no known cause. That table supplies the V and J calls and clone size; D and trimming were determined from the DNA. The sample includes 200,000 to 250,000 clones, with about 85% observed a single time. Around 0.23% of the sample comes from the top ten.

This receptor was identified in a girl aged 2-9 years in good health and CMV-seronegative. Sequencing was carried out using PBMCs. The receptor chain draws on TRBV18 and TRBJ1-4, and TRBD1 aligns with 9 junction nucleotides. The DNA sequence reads TGTGCCAGCTCACCTACCCGGGACAGGGTTAATGAAAAACTGTTTTTT. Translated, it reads CASSPTRDRVNEKLFF.